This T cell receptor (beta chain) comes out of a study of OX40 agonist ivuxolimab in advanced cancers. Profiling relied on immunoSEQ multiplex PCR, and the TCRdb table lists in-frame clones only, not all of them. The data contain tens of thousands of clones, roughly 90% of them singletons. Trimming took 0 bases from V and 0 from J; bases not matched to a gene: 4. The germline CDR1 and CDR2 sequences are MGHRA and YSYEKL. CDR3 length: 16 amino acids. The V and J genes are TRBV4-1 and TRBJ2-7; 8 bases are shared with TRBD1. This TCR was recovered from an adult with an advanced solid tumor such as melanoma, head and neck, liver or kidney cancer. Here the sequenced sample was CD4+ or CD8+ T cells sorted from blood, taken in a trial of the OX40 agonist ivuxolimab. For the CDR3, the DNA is TGCGCCAGCAGCCAAGACCTGGGACAGGACTCCTACGAGCAGTACTTC. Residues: CASSQDLGQDSYEQYF.